Described below is a single T cell receptor (beta chain) sequence and its context. Being one base from a much bigger clone, this may be a read error. A second roughly 6 to 12 cycle PCR used barcoded and J-beta primers. TCRdb fed the 5' RACE reads into MiXCR, producing one record per CDR3 protein. The sample holds 650,000 to 800,000 distinct CDR3 sequences, over 40% seen once. The CDR3 has 14 residues. Germline V gene sequence: CDR1 SGHRS, CDR2 YFSETQ. The sample comes from a study of blood T cells in healthy people across ages. Sequenced sample: blood. This sequence originates from a woman of 80 years or more in good health. The chain carries TRBV5-1 and TRBJ2-1; the D is unclear. CDR3 in amino acids: CASSRLNSYNGQFF. In DNA form, the CDR3 reads TGCGCCAGCTCGAGGTTGAACTCCTACAATGGGCAGTTCTTC.